One TCR beta chain is described in this entry. This specimen comes from a study of blood T cell repertoires in COVID-19. The CDR3 runs to 16 residues. V was cut by 0 bases and J by 1 base, with 13 bases left in between. The germline V gene has CDR1 SGHRS and CDR2 YFSETQ. This table comes from immunoSEQ multiplex PCR, and its TCRdb copy is limited to in-frame clones, with some not included. The data hold 300,000 to 350,000 clones, with 90% observed a single time. Seattle's enrolled individuals joined amid active infection and were then monitored longitudinally. The specimen was peripheral blood. The rearrangement uses TRBV5-1 and TRBJ2-5; tentative D call: TRBD1 (5 bases). The origin of this receptor is a woman aged 25 to 39 with COVID-19, enrolled during active disease. The CDR3 loop reads CASSLALQARQETQYF. Here the CDR3 DNA reads TGCGCCAGCAGCTTGGCCTTACAGGCCCGCCAAGAGACCCAGTACTTC.